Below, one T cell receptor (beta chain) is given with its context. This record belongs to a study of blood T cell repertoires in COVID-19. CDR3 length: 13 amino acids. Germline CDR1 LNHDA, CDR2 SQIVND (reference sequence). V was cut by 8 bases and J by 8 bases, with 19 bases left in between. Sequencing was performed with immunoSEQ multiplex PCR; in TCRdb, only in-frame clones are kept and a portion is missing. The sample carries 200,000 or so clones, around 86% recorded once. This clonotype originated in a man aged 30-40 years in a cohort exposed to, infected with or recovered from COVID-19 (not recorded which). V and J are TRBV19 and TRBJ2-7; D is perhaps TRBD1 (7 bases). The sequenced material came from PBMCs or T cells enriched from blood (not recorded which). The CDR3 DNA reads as TGTGCCAGTGCTCAGGGGGGTTTCCCCCAGCAGTACTTC. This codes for CASAQGGFPQQYF.